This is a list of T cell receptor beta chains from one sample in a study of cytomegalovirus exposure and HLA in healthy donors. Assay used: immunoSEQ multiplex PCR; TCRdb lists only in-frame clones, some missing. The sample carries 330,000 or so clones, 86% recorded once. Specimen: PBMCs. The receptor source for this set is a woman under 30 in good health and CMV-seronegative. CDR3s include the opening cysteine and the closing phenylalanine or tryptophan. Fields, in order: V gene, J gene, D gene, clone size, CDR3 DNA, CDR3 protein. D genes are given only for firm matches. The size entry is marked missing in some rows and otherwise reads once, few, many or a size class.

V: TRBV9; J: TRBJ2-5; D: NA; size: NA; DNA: TGTGCCAGCAGCGTACTCTGGGCCCAAGAGACCCAGTACTTC; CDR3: CASSVLWAQETQYF
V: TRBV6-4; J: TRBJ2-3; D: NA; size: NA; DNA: TGTGCCAGCAGAGATATCGGAGGCACAGATACGCAGTATTTT; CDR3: CASRDIGGTDTQYF
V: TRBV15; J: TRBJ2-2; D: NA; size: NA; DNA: TGTGCCACCAGCTTGTTGGCGGTCGGGGAGCTGTTTTTT; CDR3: CATSLLAVGELFF
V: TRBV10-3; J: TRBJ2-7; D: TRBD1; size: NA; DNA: TGTGCCACCCAACGGACAGGGGGACAGACCCTCACCTCCTACGAGCAGTACTTC; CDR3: CATQRTGGQTLTSYEQYF
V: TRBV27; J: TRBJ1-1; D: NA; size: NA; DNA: TGTGCCAGCAGTTTTGGGGGCCGGGACACTGAAGCTTTCTTT; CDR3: CASSFGGRDTEAFF
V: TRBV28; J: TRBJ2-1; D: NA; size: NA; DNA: TGTGCCAGCTGGGGGGAGCCGAGCTCCTACAATGAGCAGTTCTTC; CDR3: CASWGEPSSYNEQFF
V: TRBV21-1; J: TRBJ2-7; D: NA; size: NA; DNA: TGTGCCAGCAGCAAATACTCTTCACAGGGTTATAATCTCGAGCAGTACTTC; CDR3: CASSKYSSQGYNLEQYF
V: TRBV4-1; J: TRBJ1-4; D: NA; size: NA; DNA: TGCGCCAGCAGCCTACAGGGTTCTAATGAAAAACTGTTTTTT; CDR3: CASSLQGSNEKLFF
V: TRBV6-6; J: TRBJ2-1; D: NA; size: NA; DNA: TGTGCCAGCAGTTACAGGACAGTGAGCTCCTACAATGAGCAGTTCTTC; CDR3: CASSYRTVSSYNEQFF
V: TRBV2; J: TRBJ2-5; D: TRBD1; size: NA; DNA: TGTGCCAGCAGTGATGTTTCTGCAGGGGGATCCGAGACCCAGTACTTC; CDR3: CASSDVSAGGSETQYF
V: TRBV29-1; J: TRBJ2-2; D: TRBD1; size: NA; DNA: TGCAGCGTGCGCAGGGGGCTGGACACCGGGGAGCTGTTTTTT; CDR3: CSVRRGLDTGELFF
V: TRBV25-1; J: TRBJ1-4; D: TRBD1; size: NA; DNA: TGTGCCAGCAGTGAGGGACAGGGGGCTCGGGGTGAAAAACTGTTTTTT; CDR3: CASSEGQGARGEKLFF
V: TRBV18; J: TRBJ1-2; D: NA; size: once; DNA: TGTGCCAGCTCACCAGGGGGGTATGGCTACACCTTC; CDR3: CASSPGGYGYTF
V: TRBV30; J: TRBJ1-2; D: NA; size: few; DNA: TGTGCCTGGAGTCTCCAGGGACTCGGCTACACCTTC; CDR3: CAWSLQGLGYTF